This T cell receptor beta chain comes out of a study of blood T cell repertoires in COVID-19. Whole-study context: Collection of acute and convalescent COVID-19 samples took place in the United States, Italy and Spain.

This clone was picked up one time. Other DNA sequences in the sample encode the same CDR3. Some clones are missing from TCRdb's copy, which holds only in-frame ones; the method was immunoSEQ multiplex PCR. The sample has 430,000 or so clones, roughly 84% seen once. This study enrolled people aged 18 to 89 from about 26 US geographic areas. Per the germline V gene, CDR1 is SGHRS and CDR2 is YFSETQ. CDR3 size: 14 residues. V was pared by 0 bases and J by 2 bases, with 8 bases between. V and J are TRBV5-1 and TRBJ1-1; D is unresolved. This TCR was recovered from a woman between 18 and 30 years old who had been exposed to COVID-19. Material: PBMCs or T cells enriched from blood (not recorded which). DNA of the CDR3: TGCGCCAGCAGCTTGGGAGGAGGTAACACTGAAGCTTTCTTT. Translating it yields CASSLGGGNTEAFF.